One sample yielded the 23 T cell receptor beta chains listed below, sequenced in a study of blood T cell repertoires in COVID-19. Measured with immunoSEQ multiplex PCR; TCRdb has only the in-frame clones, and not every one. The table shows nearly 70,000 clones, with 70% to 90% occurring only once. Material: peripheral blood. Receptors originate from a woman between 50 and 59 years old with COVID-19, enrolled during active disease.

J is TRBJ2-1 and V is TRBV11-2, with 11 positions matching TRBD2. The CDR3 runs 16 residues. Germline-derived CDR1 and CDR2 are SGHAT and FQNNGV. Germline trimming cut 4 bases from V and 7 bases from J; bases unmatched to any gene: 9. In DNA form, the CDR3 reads TGTGCCAGCAGCTCTCCATCTAGCGGGAGGATTAATGAGCAGTTCTTC. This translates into CASSSPSSGRINEQFF.

CDR3 in amino acids: CASSPRGQGSVDTQYF. CDR3 DNA: TGTGCCAGCTCACCACGAGGGCAGGGGAGCGTAGATACGCAGTATTTT. The rearrangement uses TRBV18 and TRBJ2-3, with TRBD1 as a possible D gene (6 bases). V was clipped by 1 base and J by 5 bases, with 16 bases between them. This CDR3 has 16 amino acids. The V gene's germline CDR1 is KGHSH and CDR2 LQKENI.

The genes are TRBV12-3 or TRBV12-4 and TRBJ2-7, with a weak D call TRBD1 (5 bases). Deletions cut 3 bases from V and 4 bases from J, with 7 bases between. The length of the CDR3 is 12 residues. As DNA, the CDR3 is TGTGCCAGCAGTTTGAACAGGTACGAGCAGTACTTC. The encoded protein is CASSLNRYEQYF.

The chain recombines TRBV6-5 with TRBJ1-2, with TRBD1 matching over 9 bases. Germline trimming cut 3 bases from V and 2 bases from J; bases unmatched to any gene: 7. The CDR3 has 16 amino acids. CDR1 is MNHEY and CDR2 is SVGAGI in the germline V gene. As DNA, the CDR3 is TGTGCCAGCAGTTATTCCCGACAGGGGGGGAACTATGGCTACACCTTC. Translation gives CASSYSRQGGNYGYTF.

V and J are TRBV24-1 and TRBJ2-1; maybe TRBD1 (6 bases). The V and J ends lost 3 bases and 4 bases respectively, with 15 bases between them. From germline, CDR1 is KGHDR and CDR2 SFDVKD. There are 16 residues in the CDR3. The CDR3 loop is CATSDPGQGLYNEQFF. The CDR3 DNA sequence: TGTGCCACCAGTGATCCGGGGCAGGGGCTTTACAATGAGCAGTTCTTC.

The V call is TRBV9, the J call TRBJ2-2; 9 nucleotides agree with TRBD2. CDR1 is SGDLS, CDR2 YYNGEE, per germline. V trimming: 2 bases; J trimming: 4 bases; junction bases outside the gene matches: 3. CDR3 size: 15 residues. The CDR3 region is CASSVSGRGTGELFF. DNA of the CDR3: TGTGCCAGCAGCGTTAGCGGGAGAGGCACCGGGGAGCTGTTTTTT.

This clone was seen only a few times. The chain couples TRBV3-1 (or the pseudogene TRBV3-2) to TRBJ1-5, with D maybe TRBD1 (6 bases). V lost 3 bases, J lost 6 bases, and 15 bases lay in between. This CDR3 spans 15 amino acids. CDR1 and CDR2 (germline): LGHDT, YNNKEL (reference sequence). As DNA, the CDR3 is TGTGCCAGCAGCCATACTCCACAGGGTGGTCAGCCCCAGCATTTT. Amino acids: CASSHTPQGGQPQHF.

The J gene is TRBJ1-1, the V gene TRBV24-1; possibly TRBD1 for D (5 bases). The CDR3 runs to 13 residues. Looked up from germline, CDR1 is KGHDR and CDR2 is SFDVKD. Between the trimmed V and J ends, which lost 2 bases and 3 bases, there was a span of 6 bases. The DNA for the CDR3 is TGTGCCACCAGTGATTGGGGGGACACTGAAGCTTTCTTT. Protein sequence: CATSDWGDTEAFF.

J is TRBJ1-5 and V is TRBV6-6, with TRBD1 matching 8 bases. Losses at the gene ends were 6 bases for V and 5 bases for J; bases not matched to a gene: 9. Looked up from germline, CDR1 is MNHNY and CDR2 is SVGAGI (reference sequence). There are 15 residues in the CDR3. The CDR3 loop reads CASSRTGGADQPQHF. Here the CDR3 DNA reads TGTGCCAGCAGCCGTACAGGGGGAGCTGATCAGCCCCAGCATTTT.

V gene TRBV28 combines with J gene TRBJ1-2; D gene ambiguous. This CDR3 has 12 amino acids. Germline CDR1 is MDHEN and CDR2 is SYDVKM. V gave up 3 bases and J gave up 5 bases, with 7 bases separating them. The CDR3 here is CASSFGLYGYTF. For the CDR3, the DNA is TGTGCCAGCAGTTTCGGTTTATATGGCTACACCTTC.

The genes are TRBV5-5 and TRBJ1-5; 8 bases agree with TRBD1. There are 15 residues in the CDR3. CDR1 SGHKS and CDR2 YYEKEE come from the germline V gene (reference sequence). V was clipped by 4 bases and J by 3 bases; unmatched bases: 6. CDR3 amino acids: CASSPGQGFNQPQHF. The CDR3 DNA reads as TGTGCCAGCAGCCCAGGACAGGGATTCAATCAGCCCCAGCATTTT.

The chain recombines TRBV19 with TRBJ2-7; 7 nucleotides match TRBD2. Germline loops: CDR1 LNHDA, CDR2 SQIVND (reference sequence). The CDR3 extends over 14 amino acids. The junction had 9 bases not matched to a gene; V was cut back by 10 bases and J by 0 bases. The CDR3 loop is CATRRRGSSYEQYF. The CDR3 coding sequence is TGTGCCACCAGGCGGCGGGGGAGCTCCTACGAGCAGTACTTC.

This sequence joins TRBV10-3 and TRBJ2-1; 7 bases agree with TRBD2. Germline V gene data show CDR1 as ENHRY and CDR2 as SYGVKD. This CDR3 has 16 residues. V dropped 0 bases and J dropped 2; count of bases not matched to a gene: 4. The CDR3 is CAISESGGSPYNEQFF. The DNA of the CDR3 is TGTGCCATCAGTGAGTCGGGCGGGAGCCCCTACAATGAGCAGTTCTTC.

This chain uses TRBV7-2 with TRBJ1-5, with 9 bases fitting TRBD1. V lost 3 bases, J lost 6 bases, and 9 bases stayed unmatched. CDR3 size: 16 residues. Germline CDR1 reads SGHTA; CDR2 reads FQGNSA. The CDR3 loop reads CASSLVGTGLVQPQHF. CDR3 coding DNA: TGTGCCAGCAGCTTGGTAGGGACAGGGCTAGTTCAGCCCCAGCATTTT.

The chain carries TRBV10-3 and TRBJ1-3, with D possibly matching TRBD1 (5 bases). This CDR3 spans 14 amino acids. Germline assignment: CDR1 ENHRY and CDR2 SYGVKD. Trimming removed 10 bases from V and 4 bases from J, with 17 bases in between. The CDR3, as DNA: TGTGCCACCGGGACTCAGGAGCGGGGAAACACCATATATTTT. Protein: CATGTQERGNTIYF.

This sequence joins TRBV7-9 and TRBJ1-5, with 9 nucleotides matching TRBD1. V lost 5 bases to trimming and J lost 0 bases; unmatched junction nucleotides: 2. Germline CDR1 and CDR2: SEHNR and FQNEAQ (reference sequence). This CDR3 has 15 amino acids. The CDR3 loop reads CASSGDRASNQPQHF. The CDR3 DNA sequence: TGTGCCAGCAGCGGGGACAGGGCTAGCAATCAGCCCCAGCATTTT.

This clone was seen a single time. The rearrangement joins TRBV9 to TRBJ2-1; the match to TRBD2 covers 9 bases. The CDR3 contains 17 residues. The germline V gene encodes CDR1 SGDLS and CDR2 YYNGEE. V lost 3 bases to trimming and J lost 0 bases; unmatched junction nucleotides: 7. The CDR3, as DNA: TGTGCCAGCAGCGGATCTAGCGGGATTACCTCCTACAATGAGCAGTTCTTC. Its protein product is CASSGSSGITSYNEQFF.

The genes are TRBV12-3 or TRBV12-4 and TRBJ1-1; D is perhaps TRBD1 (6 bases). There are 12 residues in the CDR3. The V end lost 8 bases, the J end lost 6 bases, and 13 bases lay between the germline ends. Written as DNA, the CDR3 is TGTGCCAGCGATAGGGGGGGCCCTGAAGCTTTCTTT. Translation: CASDRGGPEAFF.

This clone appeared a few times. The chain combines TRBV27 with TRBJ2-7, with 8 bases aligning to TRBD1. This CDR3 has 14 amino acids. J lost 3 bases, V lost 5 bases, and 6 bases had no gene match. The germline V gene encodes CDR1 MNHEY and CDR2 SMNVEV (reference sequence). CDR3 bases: TGTGCCAGCAGTCACAGACAGGGGTACTACGAGCAGTACTTC. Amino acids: CASSHRQGYYEQYF.

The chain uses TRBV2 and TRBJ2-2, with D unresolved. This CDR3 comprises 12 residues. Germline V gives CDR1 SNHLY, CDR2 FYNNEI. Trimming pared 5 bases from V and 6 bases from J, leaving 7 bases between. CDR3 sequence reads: CASSPFPGELFF. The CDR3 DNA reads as TGTGCCAGCAGTCCCTTTCCCGGGGAGCTGTTTTTT.

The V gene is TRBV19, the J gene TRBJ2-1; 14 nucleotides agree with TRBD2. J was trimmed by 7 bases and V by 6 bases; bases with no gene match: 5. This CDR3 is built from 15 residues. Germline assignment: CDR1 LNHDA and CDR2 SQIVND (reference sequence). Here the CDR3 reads CASSGTSGRRNEQFF. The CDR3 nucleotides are TGTGCCAGTAGCGGGACTAGCGGGAGACGGAATGAGCAGTTCTTC.

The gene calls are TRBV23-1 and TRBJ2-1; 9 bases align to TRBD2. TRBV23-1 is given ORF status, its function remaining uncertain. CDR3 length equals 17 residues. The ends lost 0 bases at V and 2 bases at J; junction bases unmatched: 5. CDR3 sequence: CASSQSVTSGPYNEQFF. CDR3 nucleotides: TGCGCCAGCAGTCAATCTGTCACTAGCGGGCCCTACAATGAGCAGTTCTTC.

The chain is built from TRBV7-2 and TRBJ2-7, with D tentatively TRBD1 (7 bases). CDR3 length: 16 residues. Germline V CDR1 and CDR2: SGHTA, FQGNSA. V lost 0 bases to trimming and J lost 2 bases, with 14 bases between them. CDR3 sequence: CASSLAGGGGPYEQYF. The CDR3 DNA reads TGTGCCAGCAGCTTAGCAGGGGGCGGAGGGCCCTACGAGCAGTACTTC.